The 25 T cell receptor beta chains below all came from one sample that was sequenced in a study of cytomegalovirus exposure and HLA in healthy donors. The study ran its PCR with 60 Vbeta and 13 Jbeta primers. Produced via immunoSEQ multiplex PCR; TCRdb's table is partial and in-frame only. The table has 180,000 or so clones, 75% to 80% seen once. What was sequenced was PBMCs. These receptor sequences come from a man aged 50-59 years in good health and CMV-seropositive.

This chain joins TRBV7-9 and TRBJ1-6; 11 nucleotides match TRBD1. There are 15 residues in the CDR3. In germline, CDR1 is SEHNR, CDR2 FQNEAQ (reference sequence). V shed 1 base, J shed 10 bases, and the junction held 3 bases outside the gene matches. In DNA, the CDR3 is TGTGCCAGCAGCTTAGGGGGACAGGGGGGCTCACCCCTCCACTTT. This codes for CASSLGGQGGSPLHF. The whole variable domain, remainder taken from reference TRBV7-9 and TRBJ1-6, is DTGVSQNPRHKITKRGQNVTFRCDPISEHNRLYWYRQTLGQGPEFLTYFQNEAQLEKSRLLSDRFSAERPKGSFSTLEIQRTEQGDSAMYLCASSLGGQGGSPLHFGNGTRLTVT.

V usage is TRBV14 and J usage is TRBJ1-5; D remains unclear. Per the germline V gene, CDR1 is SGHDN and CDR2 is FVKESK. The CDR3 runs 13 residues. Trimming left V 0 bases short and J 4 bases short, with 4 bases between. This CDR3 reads CASSQDRNQPQHF. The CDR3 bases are TGTGCCAGCAGCCAAGACAGAAATCAGCCCCAGCATTTT.

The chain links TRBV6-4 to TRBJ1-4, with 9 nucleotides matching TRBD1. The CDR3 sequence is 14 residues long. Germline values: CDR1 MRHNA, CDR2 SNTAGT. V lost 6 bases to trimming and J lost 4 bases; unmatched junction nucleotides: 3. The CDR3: CASSHRGHNEKLFF. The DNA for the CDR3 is TGTGCCAGCAGCCACAGGGGGCATAATGAAAAACTGTTTTTT.

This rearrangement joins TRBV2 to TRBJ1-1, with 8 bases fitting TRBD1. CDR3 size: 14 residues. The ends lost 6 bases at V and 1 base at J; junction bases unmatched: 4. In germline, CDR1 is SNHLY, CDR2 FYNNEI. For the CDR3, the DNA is TGTGCCAGCAGAGCCACAGGGGGGAACACTGAAGCTTTCTTT. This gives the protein CASRATGGNTEAFF.

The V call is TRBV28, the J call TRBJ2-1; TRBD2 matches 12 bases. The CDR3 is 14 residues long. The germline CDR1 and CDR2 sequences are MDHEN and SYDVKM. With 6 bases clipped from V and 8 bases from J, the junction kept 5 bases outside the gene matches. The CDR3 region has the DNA TGTGCCAGCAGCGGACTAGCGGGGAATTATGAGCAGTTCTTC. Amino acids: CASSGLAGNYEQFF.

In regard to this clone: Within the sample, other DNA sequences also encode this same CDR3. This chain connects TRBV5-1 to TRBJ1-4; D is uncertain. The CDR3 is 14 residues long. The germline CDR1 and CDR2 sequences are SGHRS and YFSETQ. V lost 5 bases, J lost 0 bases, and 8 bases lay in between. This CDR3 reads CASSESATNEKLFF. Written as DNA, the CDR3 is TGCGCCAGCAGTGAGTCTGCAACTAATGAAAAACTGTTTTTT.

The CDR3 reads CASSLGEGRGVGEQFF. Written as DNA, the CDR3 is TGCGCCAGCAGCTTGGGTGAGGGGCGCGGGGTAGGTGAGCAGTTCTTC. V is TRBV5-1 and J is TRBJ2-1; a weak D match, TRBD2 (6 bases). CDR3 length equals 16 residues. Germline CDR1 is SGHRS and CDR2 is YFSETQ. Trimming removed 0 bases at V and 9 bases at J, with 19 bases between.

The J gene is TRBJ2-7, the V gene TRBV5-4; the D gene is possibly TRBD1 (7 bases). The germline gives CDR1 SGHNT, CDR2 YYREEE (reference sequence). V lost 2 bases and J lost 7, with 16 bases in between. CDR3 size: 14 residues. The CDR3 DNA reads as TGTGCCAGCAGCTTACCAGGGGGGCTTGGGGAGCAGTACTTC. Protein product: CASSLPGGLGEQYF.

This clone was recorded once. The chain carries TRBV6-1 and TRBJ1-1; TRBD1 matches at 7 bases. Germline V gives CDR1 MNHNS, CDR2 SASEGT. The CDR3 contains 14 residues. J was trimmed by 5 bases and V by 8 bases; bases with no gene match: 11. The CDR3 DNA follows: TGTGCCAGCTCCTCGACAGGGAGAACGACTGAAGCTTTCTTT. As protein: CASSSTGRTTEAFF.

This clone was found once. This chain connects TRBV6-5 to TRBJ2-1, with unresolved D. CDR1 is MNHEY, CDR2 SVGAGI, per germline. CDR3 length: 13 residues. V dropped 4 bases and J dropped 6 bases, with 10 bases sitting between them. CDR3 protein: CASSSPIVNEQFF. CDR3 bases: TGTGCCAGCAGTTCCCCCATAGTCAATGAGCAGTTCTTC.

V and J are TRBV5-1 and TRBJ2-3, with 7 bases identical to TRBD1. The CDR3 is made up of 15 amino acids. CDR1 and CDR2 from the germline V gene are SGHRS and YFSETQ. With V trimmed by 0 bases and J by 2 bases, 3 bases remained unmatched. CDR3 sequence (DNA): TGCGCCAGCAGCTTGGGACAGGGAATCACAGATACGCAGTATTTT. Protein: CASSLGQGITDTQYF. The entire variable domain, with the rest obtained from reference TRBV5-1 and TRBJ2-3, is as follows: KAGVTQTPRYLIKTRGQQVTLSCSPISGHRSVSWYQQTPGQGLQFLFEYFSETQRNKGNFPGRFSGRQFSNSRSEMNVSTLELGDSALYLCASSLGQGITDTQYFGPGTRLTVL.

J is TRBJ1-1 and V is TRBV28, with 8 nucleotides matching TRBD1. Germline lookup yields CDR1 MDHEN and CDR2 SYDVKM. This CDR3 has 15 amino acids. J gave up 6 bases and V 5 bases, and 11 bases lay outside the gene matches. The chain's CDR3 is CASSPPDRVAAEAFF. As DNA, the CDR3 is TGTGCCAGCAGTCCCCCGGACAGGGTTGCGGCTGAAGCTTTCTTT.

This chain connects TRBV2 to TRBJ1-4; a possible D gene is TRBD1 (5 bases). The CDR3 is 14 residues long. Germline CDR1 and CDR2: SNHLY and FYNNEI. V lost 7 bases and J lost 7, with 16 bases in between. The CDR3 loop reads CASKPGGRGEKLFF. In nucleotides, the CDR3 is TGTGCCAGCAAACCCGGGGGTCGGGGTGAAAAACTGTTTTTT.

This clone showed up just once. Here the CDR3 DNA reads TGTGCCAGCAGCCTTAGGACTAGCGGGGAGACCCAGTACTTC. Encoded protein: CASSLRTSGETQYF. The genes are TRBV28 and TRBJ2-5; 11 nucleotides align to TRBD2. Germline V gene sequence: CDR1 MDHEN, CDR2 SYDVKM. This CDR3 is 14 amino acids long. V was pared by 6 bases and J by 5 bases, with 5 bases of the junction left unmatched.

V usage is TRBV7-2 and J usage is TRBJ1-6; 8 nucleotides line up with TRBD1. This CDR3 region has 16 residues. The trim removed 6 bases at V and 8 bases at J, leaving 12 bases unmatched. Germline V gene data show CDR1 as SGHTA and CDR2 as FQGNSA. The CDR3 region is CASRATQGAVYSPLHF. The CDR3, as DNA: TGTGCCAGCAGGGCCACTCAGGGGGCAGTTTATTCACCCCTCCACTTT.

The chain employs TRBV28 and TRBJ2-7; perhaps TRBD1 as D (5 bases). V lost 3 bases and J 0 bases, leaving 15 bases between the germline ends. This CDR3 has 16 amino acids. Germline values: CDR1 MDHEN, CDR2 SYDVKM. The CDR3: CASSLFVGQSSYEQYF. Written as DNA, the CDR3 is TGTGCCAGCAGTTTGTTTGTCGGACAAAGCTCCTACGAGCAGTACTTC.

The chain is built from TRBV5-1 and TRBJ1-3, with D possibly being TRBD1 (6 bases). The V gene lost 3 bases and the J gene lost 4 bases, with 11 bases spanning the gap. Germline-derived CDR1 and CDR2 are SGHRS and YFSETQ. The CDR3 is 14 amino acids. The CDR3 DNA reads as TGCGCCAGCAGCTCGGCGCAGGGGGGAAACACCATATATTTT. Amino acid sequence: CASSSAQGGNTIYF.

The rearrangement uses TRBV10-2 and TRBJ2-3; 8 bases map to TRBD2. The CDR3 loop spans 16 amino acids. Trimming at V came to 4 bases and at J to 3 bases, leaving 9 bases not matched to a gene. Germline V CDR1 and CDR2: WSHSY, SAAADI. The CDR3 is CASSVGGAVGTDTQYF. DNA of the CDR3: TGCGCCAGCAGTGTCGGGGGGGCCGTTGGGACAGATACGCAGTATTTT.

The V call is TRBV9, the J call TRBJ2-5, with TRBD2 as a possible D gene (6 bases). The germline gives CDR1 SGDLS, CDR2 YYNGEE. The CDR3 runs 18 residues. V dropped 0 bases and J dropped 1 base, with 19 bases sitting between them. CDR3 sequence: CASSVAAGGDGRQETQYF. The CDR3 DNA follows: TGTGCCAGCAGCGTAGCCGCCGGGGGTGATGGTCGCCAAGAGACCCAGTACTTC.

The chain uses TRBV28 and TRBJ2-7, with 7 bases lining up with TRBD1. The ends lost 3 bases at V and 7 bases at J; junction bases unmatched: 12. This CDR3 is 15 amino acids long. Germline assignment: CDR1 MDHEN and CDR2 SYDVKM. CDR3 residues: CASSFRDRAFREQYV. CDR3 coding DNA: TGTGCCAGCAGTTTCAGGGACAGAGCCTTTAGGGAGCAGTACGTC.

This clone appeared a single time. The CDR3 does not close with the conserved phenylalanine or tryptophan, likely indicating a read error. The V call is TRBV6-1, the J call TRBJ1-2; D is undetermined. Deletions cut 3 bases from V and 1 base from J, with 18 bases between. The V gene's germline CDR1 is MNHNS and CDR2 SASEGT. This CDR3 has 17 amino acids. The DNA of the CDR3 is TGTGCCAGCAGTGATTTGGTTGGCAGCCGCCTTAACTATGGCTACACCTCC. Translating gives CASSDLVGSRLNYGYTS.

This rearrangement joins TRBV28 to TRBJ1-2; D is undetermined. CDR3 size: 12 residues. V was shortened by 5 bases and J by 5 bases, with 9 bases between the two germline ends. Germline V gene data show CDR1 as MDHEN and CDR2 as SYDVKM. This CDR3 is CASSTTSYGYTF. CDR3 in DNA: TGTGCCAGCAGTACAACCAGTTATGGCTACACCTTC.

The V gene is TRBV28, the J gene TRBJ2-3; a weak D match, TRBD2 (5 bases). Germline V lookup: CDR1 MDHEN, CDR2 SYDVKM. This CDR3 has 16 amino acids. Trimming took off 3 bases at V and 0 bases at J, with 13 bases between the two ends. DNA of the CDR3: TGTGCCAGCAGTTTCGGACTCACATCTAGCACAGATACGCAGTATTTT. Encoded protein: CASSFGLTSSTDTQYF.

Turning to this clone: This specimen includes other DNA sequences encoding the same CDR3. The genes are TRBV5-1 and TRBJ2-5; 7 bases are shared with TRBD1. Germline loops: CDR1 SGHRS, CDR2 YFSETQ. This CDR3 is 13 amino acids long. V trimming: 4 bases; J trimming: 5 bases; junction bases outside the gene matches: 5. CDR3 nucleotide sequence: TGCGCCAGCAGCCTCACAGGGGTGGAGACCCAGTACTTC. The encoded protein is CASSLTGVETQYF.

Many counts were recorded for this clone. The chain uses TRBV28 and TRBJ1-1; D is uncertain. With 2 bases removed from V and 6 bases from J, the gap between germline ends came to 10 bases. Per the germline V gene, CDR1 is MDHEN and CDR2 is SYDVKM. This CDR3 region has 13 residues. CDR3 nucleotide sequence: TGTGCCAGCAGTTTACCCCAGATCGCTGAAGCTTTCTTT. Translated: CASSLPQIAEAFF.